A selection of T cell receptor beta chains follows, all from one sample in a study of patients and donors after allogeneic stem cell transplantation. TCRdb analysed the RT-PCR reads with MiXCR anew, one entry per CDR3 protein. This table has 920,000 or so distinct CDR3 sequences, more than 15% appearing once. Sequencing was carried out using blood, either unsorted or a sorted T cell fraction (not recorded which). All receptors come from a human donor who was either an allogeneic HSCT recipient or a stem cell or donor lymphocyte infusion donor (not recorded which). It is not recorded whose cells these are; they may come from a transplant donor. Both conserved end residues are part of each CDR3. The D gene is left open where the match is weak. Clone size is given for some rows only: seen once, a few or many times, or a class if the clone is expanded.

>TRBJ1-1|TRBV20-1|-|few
TGCAGTGTAATGCGTGAGGCGGGGCGTGACACTGAAGCTTTCTTT
CSVMREAGRDTEAFF
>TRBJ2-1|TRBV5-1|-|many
TGCGCCAGCAGCTCCTTAGATCGGGCCCGAGACAATGAGCAGTTCTTC
CASSSLDRARDNEQFF
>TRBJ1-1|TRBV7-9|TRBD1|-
TGTGCCAGCAGCTCCGGCCCAGGGGGCACTGAAGCTTTCTTT
CASSSGPGGTEAFF
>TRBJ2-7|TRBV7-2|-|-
TGTGCCAGCAGCTTAGCGATCCGGGGGGCATCCTACGAGCAGTACTTC
CASSLAIRGASYEQYF
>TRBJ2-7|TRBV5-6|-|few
TGTGCCAGCAGCTTAGGGTATGGTGGCTACGAGCAGTACTTC
CASSLGYGGYEQYF
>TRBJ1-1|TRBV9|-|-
TGTGCCAGCAGCGTTGAAGGACGGGGTGTGAACACTGAAGCTTTCTTT
CASSVEGRGVNTEAFF
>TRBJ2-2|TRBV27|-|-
TGTGCCAGCAGTTTCGACAACGGCGGGGAGCTGTTTTTT
CASSFDNGGELFF
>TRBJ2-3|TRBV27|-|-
TGTGCCAGCAGTCCGGAGAACGTAAGAACTCGCACAGATACGCAGTATTTT
CASSPENVRTRTDTQYF
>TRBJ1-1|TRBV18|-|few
TGTGCCAGCCCCCCCTACACTGAAGCTTTCTTT
CASPPYTEAFF
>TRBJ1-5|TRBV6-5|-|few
TGTGCCAGCAGTTCCCTCGACATGGAGGGCAATCAGCCCCAGCATTTT
CASSSLDMEGNQPQHF
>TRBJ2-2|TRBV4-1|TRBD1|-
TGCGCCAGCAGCCAAGTACGGGCGACAGGGGGGAACACCGGGGAGCTGTTTTTT
CASSQVRATGGNTGELFF
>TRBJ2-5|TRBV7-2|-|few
TGTGCCAGCAGCTTAGACCTAGTTGTAGAGACCCAGTACTTC
CASSLDLVVETQYF
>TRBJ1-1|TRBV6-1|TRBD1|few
TGTGCCAGCAGTGAAGCGTTGGGACAGGGGGGCACTGAAGCTTTCTTT
CASSEALGQGGTEAFF
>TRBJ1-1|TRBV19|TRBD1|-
TGTGCCAGTAGTATCGGGACAGCCTTGAACACTGAAGCTTTCTTT
CASSIGTALNTEAFF
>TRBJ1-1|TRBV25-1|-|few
TGTGCCAGCAGCGCAGGGACGACTACTGAAGCTTTCTTT
CASSAGTTTEAFF